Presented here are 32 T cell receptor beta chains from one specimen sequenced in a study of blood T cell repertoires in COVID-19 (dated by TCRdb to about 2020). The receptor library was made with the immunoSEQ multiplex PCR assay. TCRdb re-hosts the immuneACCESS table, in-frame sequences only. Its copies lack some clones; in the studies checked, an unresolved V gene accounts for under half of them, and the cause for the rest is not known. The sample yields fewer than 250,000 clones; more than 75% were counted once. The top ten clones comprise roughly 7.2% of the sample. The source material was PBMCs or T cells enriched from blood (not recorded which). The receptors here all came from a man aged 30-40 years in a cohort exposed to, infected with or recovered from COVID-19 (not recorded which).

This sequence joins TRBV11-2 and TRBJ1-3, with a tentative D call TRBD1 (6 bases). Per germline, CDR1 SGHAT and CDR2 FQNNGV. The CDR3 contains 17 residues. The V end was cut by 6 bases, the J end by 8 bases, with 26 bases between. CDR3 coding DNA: TGTGCCAGCAGTCCCTCCTCGTCGACAGGAAGGAAGGACACCATATATTTT. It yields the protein CASSPSSSTGRKDTIYF.

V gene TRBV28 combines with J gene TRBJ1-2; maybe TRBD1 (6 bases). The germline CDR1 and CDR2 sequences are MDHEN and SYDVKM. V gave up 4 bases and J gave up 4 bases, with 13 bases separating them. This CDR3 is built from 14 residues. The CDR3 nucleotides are TGTGCCAGCAGTTGGGGGCAGGCTGCCTATGGCTACACCTTC. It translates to CASSWGQAAYGYTF.

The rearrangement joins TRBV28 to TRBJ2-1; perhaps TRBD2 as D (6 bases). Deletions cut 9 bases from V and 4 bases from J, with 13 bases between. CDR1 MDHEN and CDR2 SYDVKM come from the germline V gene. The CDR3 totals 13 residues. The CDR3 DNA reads TGTGCCAGTACACTAGCAGATTACAATGAGCAGTTCTTC. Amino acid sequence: CASTLADYNEQFF.

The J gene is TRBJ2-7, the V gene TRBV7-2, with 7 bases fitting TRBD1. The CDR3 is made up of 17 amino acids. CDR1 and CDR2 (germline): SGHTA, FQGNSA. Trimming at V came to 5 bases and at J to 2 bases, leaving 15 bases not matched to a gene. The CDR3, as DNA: TGTGCCAGCAGCCGGGACAGACGAGAGGCCCCCCCCTACGAGCAGTACTTC. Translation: CASSRDRREAPPYEQYF.

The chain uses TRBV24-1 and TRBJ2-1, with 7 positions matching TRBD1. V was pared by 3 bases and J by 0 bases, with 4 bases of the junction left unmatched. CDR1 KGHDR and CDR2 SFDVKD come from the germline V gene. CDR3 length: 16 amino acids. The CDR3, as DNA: TGTGCCACCAGTGATCGAACAGGGGTCTCCTACAATGAGCAGTTCTTC. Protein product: CATSDRTGVSYNEQFF.

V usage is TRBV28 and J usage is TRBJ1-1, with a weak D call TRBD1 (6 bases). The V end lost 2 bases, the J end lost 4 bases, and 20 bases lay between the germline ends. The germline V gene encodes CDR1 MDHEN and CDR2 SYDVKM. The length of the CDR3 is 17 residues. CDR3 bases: TGTGCCAGCAGTTTAGGGGGACACGCCGGGGCCGGCACTGAAGCTTTCTTT. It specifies CASSLGGHAGAGTEAFF.

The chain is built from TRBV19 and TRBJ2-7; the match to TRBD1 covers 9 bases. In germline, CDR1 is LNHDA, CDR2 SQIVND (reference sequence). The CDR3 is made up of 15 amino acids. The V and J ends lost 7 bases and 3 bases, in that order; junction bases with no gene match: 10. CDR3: CASTVGTGHFYEQYF. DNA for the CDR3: TGTGCCAGTACAGTGGGGACAGGGCATTTCTACGAGCAGTACTTC.

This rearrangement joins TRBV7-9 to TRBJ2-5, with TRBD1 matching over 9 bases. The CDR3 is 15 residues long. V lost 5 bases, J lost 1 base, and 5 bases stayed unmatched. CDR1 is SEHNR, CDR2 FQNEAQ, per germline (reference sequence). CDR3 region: CASSADRGSQETQYF. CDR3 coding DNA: TGTGCCAGCAGCGCGGACAGGGGCTCCCAAGAGACCCAGTACTTC.

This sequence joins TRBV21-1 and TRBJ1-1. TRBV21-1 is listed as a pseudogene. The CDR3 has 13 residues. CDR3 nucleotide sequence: TGTGCCAGCAGCCGCTATCCAAACACTGAAGCTTTCTTT. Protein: CASSRYPNTEAFF.

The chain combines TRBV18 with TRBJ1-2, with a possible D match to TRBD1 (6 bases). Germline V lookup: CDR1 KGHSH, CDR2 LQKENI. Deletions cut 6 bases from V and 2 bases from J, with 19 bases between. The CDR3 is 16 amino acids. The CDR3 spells CASSTEGGGHNYGYTF. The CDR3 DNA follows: TGTGCCAGCTCGACGGAAGGGGGGGGACACAACTATGGCTACACCTTC.

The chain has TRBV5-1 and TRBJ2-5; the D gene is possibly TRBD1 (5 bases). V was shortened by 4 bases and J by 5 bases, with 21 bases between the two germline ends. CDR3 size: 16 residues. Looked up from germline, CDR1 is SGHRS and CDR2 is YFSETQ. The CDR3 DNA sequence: TGCGCCAGCAGCCCTTACGACAGACGCCCCGACGAGACCCAGTACTTC. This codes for CASSPYDRRPDETQYF.

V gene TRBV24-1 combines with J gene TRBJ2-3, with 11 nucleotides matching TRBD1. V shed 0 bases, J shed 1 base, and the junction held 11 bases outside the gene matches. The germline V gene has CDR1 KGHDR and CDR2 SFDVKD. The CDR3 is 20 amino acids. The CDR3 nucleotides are TGTGCCACCAGTGATTTGCAGGGGGACAGGGGGTTAATGGGCACAGATACGCAGTATTTT. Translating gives CATSDLQGDRGLMGTDTQYF.

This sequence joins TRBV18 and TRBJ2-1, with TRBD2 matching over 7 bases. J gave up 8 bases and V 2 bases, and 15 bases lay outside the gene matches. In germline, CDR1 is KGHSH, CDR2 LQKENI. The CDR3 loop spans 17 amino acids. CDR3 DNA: TGTGCCAGCTCACCAGCGAGTGGCGGGAGTAGGATGGATGAGCAGTTCTTC. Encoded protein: CASSPASGGSRMDEQFF.

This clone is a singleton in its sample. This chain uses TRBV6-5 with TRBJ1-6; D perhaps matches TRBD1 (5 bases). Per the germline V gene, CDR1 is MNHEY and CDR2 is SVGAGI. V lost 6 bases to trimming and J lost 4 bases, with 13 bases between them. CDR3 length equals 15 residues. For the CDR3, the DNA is TGTGCCAGCAGGGAGCGGGGGGGATATAATTCACCCCTCCACTTT. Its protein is CASRERGGYNSPLHF.

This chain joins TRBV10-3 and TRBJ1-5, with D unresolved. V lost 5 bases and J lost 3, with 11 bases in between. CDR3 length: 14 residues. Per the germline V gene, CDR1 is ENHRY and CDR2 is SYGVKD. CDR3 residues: CAISSDGYNQPQHF. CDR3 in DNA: TGTGCCATCAGTTCAGACGGGTACAATCAGCCCCAGCATTTT.

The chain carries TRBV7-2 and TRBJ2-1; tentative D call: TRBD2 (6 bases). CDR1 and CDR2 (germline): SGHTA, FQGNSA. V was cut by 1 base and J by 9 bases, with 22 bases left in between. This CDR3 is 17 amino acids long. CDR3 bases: TGTGCCAGCAGCTTAGGTCACATCGGCGCCGGAGGGAGTGAGCAGTTCTTC. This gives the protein CASSLGHIGAGGSEQFF.

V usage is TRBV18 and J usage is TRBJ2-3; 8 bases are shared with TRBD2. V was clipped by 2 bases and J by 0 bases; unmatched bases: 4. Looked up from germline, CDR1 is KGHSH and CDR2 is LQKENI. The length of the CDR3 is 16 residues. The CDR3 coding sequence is TGTGCCAGCTCACCAAGCGGGAGACCCAGCACAGATACGCAGTATTTT. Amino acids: CASSPSGRPSTDTQYF.

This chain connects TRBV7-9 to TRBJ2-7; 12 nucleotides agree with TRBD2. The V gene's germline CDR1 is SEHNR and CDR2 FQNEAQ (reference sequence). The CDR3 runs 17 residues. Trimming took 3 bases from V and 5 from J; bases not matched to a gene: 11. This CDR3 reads CASSLTSGSALQDEQYF. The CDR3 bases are TGTGCCAGCAGCTTGACTAGCGGGAGCGCTCTTCAGGACGAGCAGTACTTC.

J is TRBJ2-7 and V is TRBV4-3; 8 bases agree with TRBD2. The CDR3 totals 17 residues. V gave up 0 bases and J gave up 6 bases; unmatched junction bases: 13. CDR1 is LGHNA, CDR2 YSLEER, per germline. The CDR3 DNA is TGCGCCAGCAGCCAAGATTCGGCGAGCGGGAGTCGTCGCGAGCAGTACTTC. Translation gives CASSQDSASGSRREQYF.

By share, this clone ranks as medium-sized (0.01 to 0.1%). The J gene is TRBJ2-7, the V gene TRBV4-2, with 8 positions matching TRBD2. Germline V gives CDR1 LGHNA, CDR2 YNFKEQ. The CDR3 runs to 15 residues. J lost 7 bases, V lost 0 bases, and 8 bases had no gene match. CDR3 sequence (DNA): TGTGCCAGCAGCCAAGAGAGCGGGAGAACTTGGGAGCAGTACTTC. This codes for CASSQESGRTWEQYF.

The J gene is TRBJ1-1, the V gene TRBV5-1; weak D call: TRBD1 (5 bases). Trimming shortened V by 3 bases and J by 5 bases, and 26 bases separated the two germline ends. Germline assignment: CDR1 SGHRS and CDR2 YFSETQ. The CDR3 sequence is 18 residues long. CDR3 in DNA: TGCGCCAGCAGCTCTACCCCCGGGTCTTCAGGGCTGGGGACTGAAGCTTTCTTT. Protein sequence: CASSSTPGSSGLGTEAFF.

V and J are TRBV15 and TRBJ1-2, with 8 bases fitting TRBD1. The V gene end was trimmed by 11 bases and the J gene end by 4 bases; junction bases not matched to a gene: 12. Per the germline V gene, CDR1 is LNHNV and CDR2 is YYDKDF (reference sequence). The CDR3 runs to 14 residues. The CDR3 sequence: CAARGTGGSYGYTF. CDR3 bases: TGTGCCGCACGTGGGACAGGCGGTAGCTATGGCTACACCTTC.

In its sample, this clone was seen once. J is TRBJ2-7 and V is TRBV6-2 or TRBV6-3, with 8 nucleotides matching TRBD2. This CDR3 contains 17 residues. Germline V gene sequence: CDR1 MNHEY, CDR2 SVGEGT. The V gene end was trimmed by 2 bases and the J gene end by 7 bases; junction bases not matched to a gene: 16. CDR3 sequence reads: CASSYVPSGSHLGEQYF. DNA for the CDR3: TGTGCCAGCAGTTACGTACCCAGCGGGAGTCACCTAGGGGAGCAGTACTTC.

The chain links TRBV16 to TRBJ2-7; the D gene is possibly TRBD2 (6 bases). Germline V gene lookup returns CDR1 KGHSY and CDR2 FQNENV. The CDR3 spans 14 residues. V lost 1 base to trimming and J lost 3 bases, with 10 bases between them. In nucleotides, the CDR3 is TGTGCCAGCAGCCAATTGGGGCGGGGCTACGAGCAGTACTTC. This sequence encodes CASSQLGRGYEQYF.

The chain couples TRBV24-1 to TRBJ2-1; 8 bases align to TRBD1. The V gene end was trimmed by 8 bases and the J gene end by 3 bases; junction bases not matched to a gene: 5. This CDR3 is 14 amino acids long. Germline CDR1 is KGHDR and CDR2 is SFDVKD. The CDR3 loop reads CATTSGTGYNEQFF. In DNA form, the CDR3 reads TGTGCCACCACTTCCGGGACAGGCTACAATGAGCAGTTCTTC.

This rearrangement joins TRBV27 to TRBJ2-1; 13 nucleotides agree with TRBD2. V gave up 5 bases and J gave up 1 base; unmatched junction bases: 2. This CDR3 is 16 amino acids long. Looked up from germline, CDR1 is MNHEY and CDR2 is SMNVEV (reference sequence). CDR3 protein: CASSRTSGGSYNEQFF. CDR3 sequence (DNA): TGTGCCAGCAGTAGGACTAGCGGGGGTTCCTACAATGAGCAGTTCTTC.

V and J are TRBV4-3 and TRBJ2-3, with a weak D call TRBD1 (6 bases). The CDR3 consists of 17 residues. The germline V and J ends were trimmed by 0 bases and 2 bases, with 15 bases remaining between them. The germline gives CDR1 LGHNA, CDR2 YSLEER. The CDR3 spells CASSQDGGLPHTDTQYF. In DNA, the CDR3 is TGCGCCAGCAGCCAAGATGGGGGCCTCCCCCACACAGATACGCAGTATTTT.

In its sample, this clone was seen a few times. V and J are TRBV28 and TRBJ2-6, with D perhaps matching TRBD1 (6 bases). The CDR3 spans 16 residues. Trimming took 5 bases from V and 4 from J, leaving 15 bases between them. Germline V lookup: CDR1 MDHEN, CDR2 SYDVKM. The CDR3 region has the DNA TGTGCCAGCAGTCCCGAACAGGGATCCGGGGCCAACGTCCTGACTTTC. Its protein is CASSPEQGSGANVLTF.

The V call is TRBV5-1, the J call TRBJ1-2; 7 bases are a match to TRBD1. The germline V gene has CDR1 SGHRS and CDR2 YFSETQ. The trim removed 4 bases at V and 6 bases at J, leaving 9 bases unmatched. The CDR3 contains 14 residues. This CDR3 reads CASSPDLQGNGYTF. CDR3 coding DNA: TGCGCCAGCAGCCCGGATTTACAGGGGAATGGCTACACCTTC.

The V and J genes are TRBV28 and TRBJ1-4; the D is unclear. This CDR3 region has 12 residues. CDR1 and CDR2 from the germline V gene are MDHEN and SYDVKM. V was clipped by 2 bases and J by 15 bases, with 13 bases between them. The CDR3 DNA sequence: TGTGCCAGCAGTTTACTACTAACCACGGTGTTTTTT. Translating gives CASSLLLTTVFF.

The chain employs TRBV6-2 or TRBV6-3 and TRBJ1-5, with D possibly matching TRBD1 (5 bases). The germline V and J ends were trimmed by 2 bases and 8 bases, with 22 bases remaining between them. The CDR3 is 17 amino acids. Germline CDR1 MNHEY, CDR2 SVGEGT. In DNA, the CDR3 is TGTGCCAGCAGTTACCCTACTGGACACTCCCCGTTGGAGCCCCAGCATTTT. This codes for CASSYPTGHSPLEPQHF.

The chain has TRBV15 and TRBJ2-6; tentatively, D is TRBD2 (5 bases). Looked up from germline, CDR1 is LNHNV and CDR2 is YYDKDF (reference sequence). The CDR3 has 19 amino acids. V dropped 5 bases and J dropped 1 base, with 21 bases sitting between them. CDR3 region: CATSGLALSGASGANVLTF. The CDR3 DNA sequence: TGTGCCACCAGCGGTCTAGCCTTGTCAGGAGCGTCTGGGGCCAACGTCCTGACTTTC.